This T cell receptor (beta chain) was captured by sequencing in a study of T cells in localized non-small cell lung cancer (TCRdb year 2020). For the study in its entirety: The study analyzed T cell repertoires of 236 early-stage NSCLC patients, comparing tumors and uninvolved tumor-adjacent lungs. The cohort comprised 200 to 300 treatment-naïve NSCLC patients with resected, localized lung tumors. A mean age of approximately 66 years was recorded for the NSCLC patients, of whom 120 to 150 were male and about 100 were female. Broad study findings and their caveats: Higher T cell density in blood was associated with longer overall survival, whereas higher clonality in adjacent lung was associated with shorter survival. Uninvolved tumor-adjacent lung showed the highest T cell clonality, higher than tumor, which suggests more focused antigenic responses in the uninvolved tumor-adjacent lung. Because multi-region tumor sequencing was not done, intratumor heterogeneity could not be ruled out. Because the study design was exploratory, TCR variables were selected using unadjusted p-values without false-discovery rate correction. Of the top 100 tumor clones, a median of approximately 60 were detected in paired uninvolved adjacent lung; under 35 were also among that lung's top 100.

The immunoSEQ Assay was used to sequence TCR beta CDR3 regions from DNA. The paper's data handling went like this. To compute T cell density, TCR beta template counts were normalized to usable DNA, which was estimated by amplifying housekeeping genes. Richness was estimated using the preseqR package, with extrapolation to 400,000 templates for PBMC samples and to 120,000 templates for tissue samples. Clonality was defined as one minus Pielou's evenness. Tissue-enriched TCRs were identified by differential abundance testing using productive amino-acid clonotypes, minimum total count 5 and alpha 0.1. The Jaccard Index and the Morisita Overlap Index were used to quantify repertoire overlap between compartments. GLIPH clustered TCR beta CDR3s with public tetramer-defined viral CDR3s; viral motifs required at least three viral sequences plus V-gene enrichment. TCRdb retrieved this table from immuneACCESS and kept in-frame rearrangements only. Not all clones are present; in checked studies, unresolved V genes account for under half, and no reason is known for the remainder. V, J and clone size were drawn from that table, and D and trimming were deduced from the DNA. The table for this sample lists 2,600 or so clones; approximately 40% of them were counted only once. Clones ranked in the top ten supply approximately 15% of the sample.

At diagnosis, peripheral blood, uninvolved tumor-adjacent lung and tumor were collected and stored as a combination of fresh-frozen and FFPE material. By its share of the sample, this clone is large (0.1 to 1%). Its antigen is currently not known. Base quality data are lacking; no much larger clone is found one base away. The CDR3, cysteine through phenylalanine, is 14 amino acids long. Only the CDR3 region is kept as DNA, spanning 42 bases read in frame from base 1. The CDR1 and CDR2 encoded by the germline V gene are SGHNT and YENEEA. V was cut back by 1 base and J by 4 bases, leaving a gap of 7 bases between them.

This receptor was taken from a woman aged 40-70 years with stage II squamous cell lung carcinoma. The specimen comprised lung tumor tissue, sampled before any cancer treatment. Recombination linked TRBV11-3 to TRBJ1-4; no D gene can be assigned with confidence. The CDR3 protein: CASSLGGNNEKLFF. The bases are TGTGCCAGCAGCTTAGGGGGAAATAATGAAAAACTGTTTTTT.